The T cell receptor (beta chain) described here comes from a study of T-cell memory formation after mild COVID-19. Study background: Largely donor-specific TCR clusters were found. Study-level points and caveats: Memory cells collected pre-infection included some clones that later responded, suggesting cross-reactive memory joined.

Turning to this clonotype: Its antigen is undetermined.

The CDR3 runs to 12 residues. V lost 6 bases, J lost 3 bases, and 8 bases lay in between. Germline lookup yields CDR1 SGHAT and CDR2 FQNNGV. TCRdb analysed the 5' RACE reads with MiXCR anew, one entry per CDR3 protein. The sample yields under 200,000 distinct CDR3 sequences, 11% seen once. The chain carries TRBV11-2 and TRBJ1-2, with D tentatively TRBD1 (5 bases). Sequencing was performed on PBMCs or a T cell subset sorted from them (not recorded which). This sequence originates from a man in his late teens or twenties who had mild COVID-19 (a few samples of this study predate the infection). Cell type and time point are not known. The CDR3 spells CASSRGDYGYTF. The CDR3 region has the DNA TGTGCCAGCAGTCGGGGGGACTATGGCTACACCTTC.